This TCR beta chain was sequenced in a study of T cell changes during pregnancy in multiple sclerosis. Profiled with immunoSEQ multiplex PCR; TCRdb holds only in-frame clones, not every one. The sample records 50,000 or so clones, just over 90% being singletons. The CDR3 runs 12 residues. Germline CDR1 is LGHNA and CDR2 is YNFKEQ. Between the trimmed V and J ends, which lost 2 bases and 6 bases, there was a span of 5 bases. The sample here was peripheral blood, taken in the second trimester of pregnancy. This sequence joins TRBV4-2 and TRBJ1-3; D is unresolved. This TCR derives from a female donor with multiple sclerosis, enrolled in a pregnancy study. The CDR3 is CASSQLPNTIYF. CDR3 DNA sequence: TGTGCCAGCAGCCAACTCCCAAACACCATATATTTT.